The 23 T cell receptor beta chains in this list originate from one sample, sequenced in a study of blood T cell repertoires in COVID-19. Measured with immunoSEQ multiplex PCR; TCRdb has only the in-frame clones, and not every one. The table has fewer than 400,000 clones, over 85% seen once. The sample consisted of PBMCs or T cells enriched from blood (not recorded which). These receptors originate from a woman in her 30s who had recovered from COVID-19.

The J gene is TRBJ1-5, the V gene TRBV6-1, with D perhaps matching TRBD1 (6 bases). Germline values: CDR1 MNHNS, CDR2 SASEGT. Trimming left V 2 bases short and J 5 bases short, with 13 bases between. The length of the CDR3 is 15 residues. The CDR3 region is CASSEHPGQYQPQHF. CDR3 sequence (DNA): TGTGCCAGCAGTGAACACCCCGGACAGTATCAGCCCCAGCATTTT.

This clone appeared once. The chain couples TRBV19 to TRBJ1-2; D might be TRBD1 (6 bases). The germline V gene has CDR1 LNHDA and CDR2 SQIVND (reference sequence). CDR3 length equals 13 residues. V lost 4 bases to trimming and J lost 8 bases, with 14 bases between them. Here the CDR3 DNA reads TGTGCCAGTAGTAGCCAGGGGCCTTACGGCTACACCTTC. Amino acid sequence: CASSSQGPYGYTF.

The genes are TRBV14 and TRBJ2-2; D not resolved. The V end lost 0 bases, the J end lost 5 bases, and 4 bases lay between the germline ends. This CDR3 contains 13 residues. CDR1 is SGHDN, CDR2 FVKESK, per germline. CDR3 sequence (DNA): TGTGCCAGCAGCCAAGAATTAACCGGGGAGCTGTTTTTT. As protein: CASSQELTGELFF.

CDR3 amino acids: CASSLTTGIPTDTQYF. CDR3 DNA: TGTGCCAGCAGCTTAACGACAGGGATACCCACAGATACGCAGTATTTT. The chain is built from TRBV7-2 and TRBJ2-3; 7 bases map to TRBD1. Trimming at V came to 2 bases and at J to 2 bases, leaving 7 bases not matched to a gene. Germline CDR1 and CDR2: SGHTA and FQGNSA. This CDR3 has 16 residues.

The CDR3 sequence is CASSLGLDPFNEQFF. Here the CDR3 DNA reads TGTGCCAGCAGCTTGGGGCTAGACCCCTTCAATGAGCAGTTCTTC. The chain joins TRBV5-8 to TRBJ2-1; D gene unclear. Trimming took off 0 bases at V and 6 bases at J, with 13 bases between the two ends. Per the germline V gene, CDR1 is SGHTS and CDR2 is YDEGEE. The CDR3 is 15 residues long. The entire variable domain, with the rest obtained from reference TRBV5-8 and TRBJ2-1, is as follows: EAGVTQSPTHLIKTRGQQATLRCSPISGHTSVYWYQQALGLGLQFLLWYDEGEERNRGNFPPRFSGRQFPNYSSELNVNALELEDSALYLCASSLGLDPFNEQFFGPGTRLTVL.

The chain joins TRBV6-5 to TRBJ1-5, with 7 nucleotides matching TRBD1. CDR1 MNHEY and CDR2 SVGAGI come from the germline V gene. Trimming took 6 bases from V and 0 from J; bases not matched to a gene: 5. The CDR3 consists of 15 residues. The CDR3 DNA reads as TGTGCCAGCAGATTGACAGGGACTAGCAATCAGCCCCAGCATTTT. This translates into CASRLTGTSNQPQHF.

This clone was seen more than once but under ten times. The chain has TRBV5-1 and TRBJ2-3; maybe TRBD2 (5 bases). The CDR3 sequence is 15 residues long. Trimming stripped 4 bases from V and 4 bases from J, with 16 bases between. Germline assignment: CDR1 SGHRS and CDR2 YFSETQ. In nucleotides, the CDR3 is TGCGCCAGCAGCCCCCGCCACGACGGGGCAGATACGCAGTATTTT. This translates into CASSPRHDGADTQYF.

In its sample, this clone was seen a few times. This rearrangement joins TRBV28 to TRBJ1-4; 9 nucleotides match TRBD1. Germline CDR1 and CDR2: MDHEN and SYDVKM. CDR3 length: 15 residues. V lost 4 bases, J lost 8 bases, and 8 bases stayed unmatched. The CDR3 here is CASSSPTGGGEKLFF. Written as DNA, the CDR3 is TGTGCCAGCAGTTCGCCGACAGGGGGGGGAGAAAAACTGTTTTTT.

V usage is TRBV4-2 and J usage is TRBJ2-2; tentative D call: TRBD2 (6 bases). V lost 0 bases and J lost 8, with 10 bases in between. This CDR3 is built from 14 residues. Per the germline V gene, CDR1 is LGHNA and CDR2 is YNFKEQ. The CDR3: CASSQETSYGELFF. CDR3 nucleotide sequence: TGTGCCAGCAGCCAAGAAACTAGCTATGGGGAGCTGTTTTTT.

The J gene is TRBJ1-1, the V gene TRBV27; no clear D gene. V was trimmed by 1 base and J by 1 base, leaving 7 bases between them. Germline CDR1 MNHEY, CDR2 SMNVEV (reference sequence). This CDR3 has 14 amino acids. The CDR3 bases are TGTGCCAGCAGTTTATTAGGAGGGAACACTGAAGCTTTCTTT. Translation: CASSLLGGNTEAFF.

The chain couples TRBV29-1 to TRBJ2-1; 12 bases map to TRBD1. The CDR3 consists of 14 residues. Trimming at V came to 8 bases and at J to 10 bases, leaving 12 bases not matched to a gene. Germline assignment: CDR1 SQVTM and CDR2 ANQGSEA. CDR3 loop: CSLIPPGQGAEQFF. CDR3 DNA: TGCAGCCTAATACCCCCGGGACAGGGGGCGGAGCAGTTCTTC.

The chain carries TRBV7-3 and TRBJ1-6, with a weak D call TRBD1 (6 bases). This CDR3 has 15 residues. Trimming removed 1 base from V and 5 bases from J, with 9 bases in between. From germline, CDR1 is SGHTA and CDR2 FQGTGA. CDR3 sequence reads: CASSLIGQNNSPLHF. In nucleotides, the CDR3 is TGTGCCAGCAGCTTAATAGGACAGAATAATTCACCCCTCCACTTT.

This rearrangement joins TRBV30 to TRBJ1-6, with a weak D call TRBD1 (5 bases). V was trimmed by 0 bases and J by 0 bases, leaving 12 bases between them. This CDR3 region has 17 residues. CDR1 is GTSNPN and CDR2 is SVGIG in the germline V gene (reference sequence). CDR3 coding DNA: TGTGCCTGGAGTGTGGTCAGGACAAGCTCCTATAATTCACCCCTCCACTTT. Its protein product is CAWSVVRTSSYNSPLHF.

In this sample, this clone turned up a few times. This chain links TRBV4-3 with TRBJ2-3; possible D gene TRBD2, 6 bases. Germline V gives CDR1 LGHNA, CDR2 YSLEER. The V end was cut by 1 base, the J end by 2 bases, with 13 bases between. The CDR3 has 16 residues. The CDR3 bases are TGCGCCAGCAGCCAAGGATTAGGAGGGGTCACAGATACGCAGTATTTT. Protein product: CASSQGLGGVTDTQYF.

The chain joins TRBV6-5 to TRBJ2-7; D is ambiguous. The CDR3 totals 11 residues. The germline V gene encodes CDR1 MNHEY and CDR2 SVGAGI. The germline V and J ends were trimmed by 7 bases and 6 bases, with 10 bases remaining between them. The CDR3 sequence is CASTRGGEQYF. The CDR3 DNA is TGTGCCAGCACGCGTGGCGGCGAGCAGTACTTC.

The gene calls are TRBV5-1 and TRBJ1-1; 7 nucleotides align to TRBD1. The CDR3 consists of 15 residues. The J segment lost 4 bases and the V segment lost 4 bases, leaving 10 bases of the junction unmatched. Germline CDR1 is SGHRS and CDR2 is YFSETQ. In DNA, the CDR3 is TGCGCCAGCAGCCAAACTTCAGGGGGGACCACTGAAGCTTTCTTT. It yields the protein CASSQTSGGTTEAFF.

This clone came up many times. V and J are TRBV19 and TRBJ1-6, with D possibly TRBD1 on 5 matching bases. Germline V gene data show CDR1 as LNHDA and CDR2 as SQIVND (reference sequence). The V end lost 6 bases, the J end lost 9 bases, and 21 bases lay between the germline ends. The CDR3 totals 16 residues. The CDR3 nucleotides are TGTGCCAGTAGGCCTGGGGCATTGAGCCTCAGTTCACCCCTCCACTTT. This translates into CASRPGALSLSSPLHF.

This chain joins TRBV6-1 and TRBJ2-5, with 12 nucleotides matching TRBD2. Looked up from germline, CDR1 is MNHNS and CDR2 is SASEGT. The CDR3 totals 17 residues. The V gene end was trimmed by 4 bases and the J gene end by 7 bases; junction bases not matched to a gene: 13. The chain's CDR3 is CASSGRGLAGPKRTQYF. CDR3 bases: TGTGCCAGCAGTGGACGGGGACTAGCGGGCCCCAAGAGGACCCAGTACTTC.

This chain uses TRBV5-1 with TRBJ2-3; 11 nucleotides agree with TRBD2. There are 14 residues in the CDR3. Germline assignment: CDR1 SGHRS and CDR2 YFSETQ. V lost 7 bases to trimming and J lost 3 bases; unmatched junction nucleotides: 4. The CDR3 sequence is CASSGTSGTDTQYF. DNA for the CDR3: TGCGCCAGCTCCGGGACTAGCGGAACAGATACGCAGTATTTT.

J is TRBJ1-4 and V is TRBV5-1; 10 positions match TRBD1. The germline gives CDR1 SGHRS, CDR2 YFSETQ. V dropped 4 bases and J dropped 1; count of bases not matched to a gene: 10. The CDR3 runs 18 residues. CDR3 amino acids: CASSPGFRTGGTNEKLFF. The CDR3 DNA reads TGCGCCAGCAGCCCTGGCTTCAGGACAGGGGGAACTAATGAAAAACTGTTTTTT.

The chain couples TRBV19 to TRBJ2-2; tentatively, D is TRBD1 (7 bases). The V gene's germline CDR1 is LNHDA and CDR2 SQIVND (reference sequence). CDR3 length equals 14 residues. Between the trimmed V and J ends, which lost 3 bases and 4 bases, there was a span of 9 bases. CDR3 region: CASSMEGATGELFF. Here the CDR3 DNA reads TGTGCCAGTAGTATGGAGGGGGCCACCGGGGAGCTGTTTTTT.

The V call is TRBV7-9, the J call TRBJ2-2; D is possibly TRBD1 (6 bases). This CDR3 is built from 17 residues. Looked up from germline, CDR1 is SEHNR and CDR2 is FQNEAQ (reference sequence). Trimming cost V 6 bases and J 0 bases, with 17 bases left between them. The CDR3 DNA reads as TGTGCCAGCAGTCATAAACCGGGACAACCGAACACCGGGGAGCTGTTTTTT. This sequence encodes CASSHKPGQPNTGELFF.

This sequence joins TRBV5-4 and TRBJ2-1; D is possibly TRBD2 (5 bases). V lost 0 bases and J 0 bases, leaving 13 bases between the germline ends. Germline V gene lookup returns CDR1 SGHNT and CDR2 YYREEE (reference sequence). CDR3 length: 17 amino acids. CDR3 sequence (DNA): TGTGCCAGCAGCTTGGAGGCAGCGGCGAGCTCCTACAATGAGCAGTTCTTC. Encoded protein: CASSLEAAASSYNEQFF.